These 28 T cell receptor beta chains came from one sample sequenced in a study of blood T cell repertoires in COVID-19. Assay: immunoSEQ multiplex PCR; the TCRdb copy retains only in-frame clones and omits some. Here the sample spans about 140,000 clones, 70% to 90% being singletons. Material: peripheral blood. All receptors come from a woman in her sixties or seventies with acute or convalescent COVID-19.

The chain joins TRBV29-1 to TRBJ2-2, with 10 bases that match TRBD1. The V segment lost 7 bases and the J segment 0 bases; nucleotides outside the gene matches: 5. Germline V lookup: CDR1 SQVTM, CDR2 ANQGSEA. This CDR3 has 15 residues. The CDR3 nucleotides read TGCAGCGCCTCAGGACAGGGGGCGAACACCGGGGAGCTGTTTTTT. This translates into CSASGQGANTGELFF.

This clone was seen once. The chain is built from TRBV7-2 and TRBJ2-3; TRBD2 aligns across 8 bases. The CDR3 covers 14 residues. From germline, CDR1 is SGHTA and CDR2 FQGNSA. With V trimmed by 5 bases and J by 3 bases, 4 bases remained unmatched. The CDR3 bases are TGTGCCAGCAGCCTGACGGGGGGGACAGATACGCAGTATTTT. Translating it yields CASSLTGGTDTQYF.

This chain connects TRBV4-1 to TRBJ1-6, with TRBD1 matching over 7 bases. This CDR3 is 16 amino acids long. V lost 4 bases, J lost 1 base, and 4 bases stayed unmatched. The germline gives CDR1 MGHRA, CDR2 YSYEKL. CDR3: CASSLRGESYNSPLHF. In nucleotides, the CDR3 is TGCGCCAGCAGCCTCAGGGGGGAATCCTATAATTCACCCCTCCACTTT.

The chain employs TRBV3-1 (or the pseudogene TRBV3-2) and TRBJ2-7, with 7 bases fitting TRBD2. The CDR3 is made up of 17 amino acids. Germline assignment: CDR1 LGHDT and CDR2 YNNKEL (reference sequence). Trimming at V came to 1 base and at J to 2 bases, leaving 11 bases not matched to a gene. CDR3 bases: TGTGCCAGCAGCCAAGGACCAAGGCTAGCGGTCACCTACGAGCAGTACTTC. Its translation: CASSQGPRLAVTYEQYF.

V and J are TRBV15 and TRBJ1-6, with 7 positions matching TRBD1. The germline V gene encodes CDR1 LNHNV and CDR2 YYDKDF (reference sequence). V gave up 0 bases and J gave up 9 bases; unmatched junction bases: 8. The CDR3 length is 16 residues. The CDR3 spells CATSRDDGQAGSPLHF. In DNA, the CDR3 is TGTGCCACCAGCAGAGATGACGGACAGGCTGGTTCACCCCTCCACTTT.

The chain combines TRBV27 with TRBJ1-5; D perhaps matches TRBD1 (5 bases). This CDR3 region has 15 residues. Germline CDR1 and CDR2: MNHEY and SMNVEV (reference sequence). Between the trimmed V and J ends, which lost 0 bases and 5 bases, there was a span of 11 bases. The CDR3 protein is CASSLSARADQPQHF. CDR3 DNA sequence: TGTGCCAGCAGTTTATCCGCCAGGGCTGATCAGCCCCAGCATTTT.

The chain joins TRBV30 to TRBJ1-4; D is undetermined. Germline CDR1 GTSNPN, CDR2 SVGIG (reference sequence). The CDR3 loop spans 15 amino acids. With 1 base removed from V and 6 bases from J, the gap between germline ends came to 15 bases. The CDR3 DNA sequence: TGTGCCTGGAGTGCCCCGAGGCGCGGGGATGAAAAACTGTTTTTT. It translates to CAWSAPRRGDEKLFF.

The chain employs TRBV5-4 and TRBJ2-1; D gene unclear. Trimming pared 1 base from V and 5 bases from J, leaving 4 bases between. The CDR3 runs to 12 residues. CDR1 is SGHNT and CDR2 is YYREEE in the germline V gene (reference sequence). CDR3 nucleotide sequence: TGTGCCAGCAGCTTGATCAACAATGAGCAGTTCTTC. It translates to CASSLINNEQFF.

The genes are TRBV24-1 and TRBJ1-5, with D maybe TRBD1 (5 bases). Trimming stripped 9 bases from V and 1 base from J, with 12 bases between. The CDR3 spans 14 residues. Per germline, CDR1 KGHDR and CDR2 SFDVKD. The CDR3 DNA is TGTGCCACCCCTGGGGCAGGAAGCAATCAGCCCCAGCATTTT. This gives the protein CATPGAGSNQPQHF.

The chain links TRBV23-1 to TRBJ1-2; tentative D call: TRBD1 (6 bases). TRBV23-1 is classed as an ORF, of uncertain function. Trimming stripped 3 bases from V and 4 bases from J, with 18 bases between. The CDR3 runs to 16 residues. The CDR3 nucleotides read TGCGCCAGCAGTCACCAGACAACCAGGGGTTCCTATGGCTACACCTTC. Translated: CASSHQTTRGSYGYTF.

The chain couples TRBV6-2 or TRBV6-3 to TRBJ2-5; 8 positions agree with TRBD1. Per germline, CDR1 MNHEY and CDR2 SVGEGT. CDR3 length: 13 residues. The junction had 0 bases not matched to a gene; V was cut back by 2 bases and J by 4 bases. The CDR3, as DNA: TGTGCCAGCAGTTACGACAGGGGAGAGACCCAGTACTTC. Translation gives CASSYDRGETQYF.

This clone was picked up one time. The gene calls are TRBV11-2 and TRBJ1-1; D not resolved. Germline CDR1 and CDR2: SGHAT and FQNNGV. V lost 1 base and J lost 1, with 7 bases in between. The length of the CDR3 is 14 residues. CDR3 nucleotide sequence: TGTGCCAGCAGCTTAGTTGGAGGGAACACTGAAGCTTTCTTT. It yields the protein CASSLVGGNTEAFF. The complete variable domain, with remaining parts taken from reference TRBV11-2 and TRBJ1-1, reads EAGVAQSPRYKIIEKRQSVAFWCNPISGHATLYWYQQILGQGPKLLIQFQNNGVVDDSQLPKDRFSAERLKGVDSTLKIQPAKLEDSAVYLCASSLVGGNTEAFFGQGTRLTVV.

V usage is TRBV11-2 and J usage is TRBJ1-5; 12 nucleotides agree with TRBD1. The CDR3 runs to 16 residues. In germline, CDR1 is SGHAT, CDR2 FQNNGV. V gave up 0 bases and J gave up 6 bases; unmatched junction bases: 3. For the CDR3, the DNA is TGTGCCAGCAGCTTAGACGGGACAGGGGGCCGTCAGCCCCAGCATTTT. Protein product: CASSLDGTGGRQPQHF.

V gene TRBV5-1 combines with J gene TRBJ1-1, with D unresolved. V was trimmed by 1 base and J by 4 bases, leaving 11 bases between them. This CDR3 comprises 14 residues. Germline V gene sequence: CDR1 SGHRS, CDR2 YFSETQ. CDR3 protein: CASSLNPGSTEAFF. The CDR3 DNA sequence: TGCGCCAGCAGCTTGAATCCGGGTAGCACTGAAGCTTTCTTT.

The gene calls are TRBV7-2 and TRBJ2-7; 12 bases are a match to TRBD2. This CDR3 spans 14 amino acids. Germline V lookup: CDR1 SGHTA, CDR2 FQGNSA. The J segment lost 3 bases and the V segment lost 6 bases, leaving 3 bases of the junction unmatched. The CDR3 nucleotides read TGTGCCAGCAGAAGGACTAGCGGGGTCTACGAGCAGTACTTC. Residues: CASRRTSGVYEQYF.

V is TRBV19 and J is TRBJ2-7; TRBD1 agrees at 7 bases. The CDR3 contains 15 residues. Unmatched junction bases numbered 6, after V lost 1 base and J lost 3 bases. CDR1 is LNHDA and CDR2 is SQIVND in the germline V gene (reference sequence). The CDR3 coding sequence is TGTGCCAGTAGTATAGGACAGGGAATCCGCTACGAGCAGTACTTC. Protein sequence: CASSIGQGIRYEQYF.

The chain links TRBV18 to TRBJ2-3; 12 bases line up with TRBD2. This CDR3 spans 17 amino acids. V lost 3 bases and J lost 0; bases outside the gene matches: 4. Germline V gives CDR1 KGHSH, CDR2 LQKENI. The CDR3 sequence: CASSPGLAGMSTDTQYF. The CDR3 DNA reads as TGTGCCAGCTCACCCGGACTAGCGGGGATGAGCACAGATACGCAGTATTTT.

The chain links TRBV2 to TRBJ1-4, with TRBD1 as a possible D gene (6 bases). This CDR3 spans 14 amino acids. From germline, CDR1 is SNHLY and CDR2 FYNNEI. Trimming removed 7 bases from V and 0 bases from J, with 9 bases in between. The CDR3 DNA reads TGTGCCAGCAAAGGGGGAGCAACTAATGAAAAACTGTTTTTT. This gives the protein CASKGGATNEKLFF.

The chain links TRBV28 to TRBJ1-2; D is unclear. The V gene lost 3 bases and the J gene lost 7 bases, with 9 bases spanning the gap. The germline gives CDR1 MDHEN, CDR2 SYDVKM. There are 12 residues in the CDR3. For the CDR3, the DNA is TGTGCCAGCAGTTTTTCGAGCCGTGGCTACACCTTC. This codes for CASSFSSRGYTF.

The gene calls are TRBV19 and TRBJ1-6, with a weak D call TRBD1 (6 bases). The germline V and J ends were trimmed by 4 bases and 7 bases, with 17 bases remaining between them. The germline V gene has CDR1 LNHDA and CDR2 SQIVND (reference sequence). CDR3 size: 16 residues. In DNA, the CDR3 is TGTGCCAGTAGTACCAACAGGGAGGGGGGAAATTCACCCCTCCACTTT. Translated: CASSTNREGGNSPLHF.

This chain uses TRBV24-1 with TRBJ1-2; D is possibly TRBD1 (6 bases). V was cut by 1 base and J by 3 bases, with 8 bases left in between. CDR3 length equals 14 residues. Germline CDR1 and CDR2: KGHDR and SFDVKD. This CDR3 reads CATSDFRQDYGYTF. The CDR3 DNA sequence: TGTGCCACCAGTGATTTTCGACAGGACTATGGCTACACCTTC.

The CDR3, as DNA: TGTGCCAGCTCACTCGGACAGGCCATGAACACTGAAGCTTTCTTT. Translating it yields CASSLGQAMNTEAFF. This chain connects TRBV18 to TRBJ1-1; TRBD1 agrees at 7 bases. Germline CDR1 KGHSH, CDR2 LQKENI. The V and J ends lost 4 bases and 0 bases, in that order; junction bases with no gene match: 5. The CDR3 is 15 residues long.

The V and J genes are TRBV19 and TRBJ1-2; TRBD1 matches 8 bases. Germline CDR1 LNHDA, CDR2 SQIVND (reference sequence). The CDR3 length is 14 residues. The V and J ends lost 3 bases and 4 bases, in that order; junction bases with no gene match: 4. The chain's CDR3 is CASSMTGVTYGYTF. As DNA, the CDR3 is TGTGCCAGTAGTATGACAGGGGTGACCTATGGCTACACCTTC. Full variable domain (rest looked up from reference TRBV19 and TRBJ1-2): DGGITQSPKYLFRKEGQNVTLSCEQNLNHDAMYWYRQDPGQGLRLIYYSQIVNDFQKGDIAEGYSVSREKKESFPLTVTSAQKNPTAFYLCASSMTGVTYGYTFGSGTRLTVV.

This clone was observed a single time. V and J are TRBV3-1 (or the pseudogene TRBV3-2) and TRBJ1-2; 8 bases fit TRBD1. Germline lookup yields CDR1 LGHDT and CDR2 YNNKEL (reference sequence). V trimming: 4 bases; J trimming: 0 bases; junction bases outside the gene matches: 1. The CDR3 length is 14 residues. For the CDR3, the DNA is TGTGCCAGCAGCCGGGGACAGGCTAACTATGGCTACACCTTC. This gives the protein CASSRGQANYGYTF.

The CDR3 nucleotides are TGTGCCAGCAGCCCCCTAGGAGATACGCAGTATTTT. It codes for CASSPLGDTQYF. The chain uses TRBV3-1 (or the pseudogene TRBV3-2) and TRBJ2-3; D call uncertain. The CDR3 contains 12 residues. From germline, CDR1 is LGHDT and CDR2 YNNKEL (reference sequence). V was pared by 4 bases and J by 5 bases, with 7 bases between.

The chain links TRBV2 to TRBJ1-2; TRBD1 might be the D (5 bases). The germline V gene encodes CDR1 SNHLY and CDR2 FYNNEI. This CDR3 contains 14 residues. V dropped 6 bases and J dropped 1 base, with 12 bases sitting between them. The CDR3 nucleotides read TGTGCCAGCAGGGGAGGGGATTTTAACTATGGCTACACCTTC. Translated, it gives CASRGGDFNYGYTF.

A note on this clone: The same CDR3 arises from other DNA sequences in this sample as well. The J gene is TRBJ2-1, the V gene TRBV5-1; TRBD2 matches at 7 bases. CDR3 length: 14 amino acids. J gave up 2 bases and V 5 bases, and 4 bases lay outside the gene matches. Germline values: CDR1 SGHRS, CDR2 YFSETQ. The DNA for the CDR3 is TGCGCCAGCAGTGGGGGGGAGGCCTACAATGAGCAGTTCTTC. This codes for CASSGGEAYNEQFF.

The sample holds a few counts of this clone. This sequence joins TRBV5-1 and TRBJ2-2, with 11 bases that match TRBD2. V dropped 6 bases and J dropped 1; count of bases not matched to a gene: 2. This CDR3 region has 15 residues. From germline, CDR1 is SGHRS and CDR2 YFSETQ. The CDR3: CASTLAGGNTGELFF. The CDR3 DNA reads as TGCGCCAGCACTCTAGCGGGAGGGAACACCGGGGAGCTGTTTTTT.